This is a list of T cell receptor beta chains from one sample in a study of cytomegalovirus exposure and HLA in healthy donors. Profiled with immunoSEQ multiplex PCR; TCRdb holds only in-frame clones, not every one. The table has just over 150,000 clones, approximately 79% seen once. Sample: PBMCs. Every receptor here comes from a woman between 50 and 59 years old in good health and CMV-seropositive. CDR3s include the opening cysteine and the closing phenylalanine or tryptophan. A D gene is named only where the DNA matches it firmly. Not every row has a clone size; where given, it reads once, few, many or a size class.

j_call v_call clone_size d_call cdr3_aa cdr3_nt
TRBJ2-1 TRBV11-1 NA TRBD1 CASDSGTGRREQFF TGTGCCAGCGATTCCGGGACAGGGAGACGTGAGCAGTTCTTC
TRBJ2-1 TRBV15 NA TRBD2 CATSRGTSGGSYNEQFF TGTGCCACCAGCAGGGGGACTAGCGGGGGGTCCTACAATGAGCAGTTCTTC
TRBJ1-6 TRBV7-2 once TRBD1 CASSRRDRDSALHF TGTGCCAGCAGCCGCCGGGACAGGGACTCAGCCCTCCACTTT
TRBJ1-5 TRBV11-2 NA NA CASSLGGGASQPQHF TGTGCCAGCAGCTTAGGGGGAGGGGCAAGTCAGCCCCAGCATTTT
TRBJ2-5 TRBV2 NA NA CASSEGREETQYF TGTGCCAGCAGTGAAGGGAGGGAAGAGACCCAGTACTTC
TRBJ1-5 TRBV15 NA NA CATSTGGVPQHF TGTGCCACCAGCACGGGTGGCGTGCCCCAGCATTTT
TRBJ1-1 TRBV27 NA NA CASSLQWMNTEAFF TGTGCCAGCAGTCTACAGTGGATGAACACTGAAGCTTTCTTT
TRBJ1-1 TRBV7-9 NA NA CASSDTGERGAFF TGTGCCAGCAGCGACACAGGAGAGCGAGGTGCTTTCTTT
TRBJ2-7 TRBV4-3 NA NA CASSQAAGEGYEQYF TGCGCCAGCAGCCAAGCGGCAGGGGAAGGTTACGAGCAGTACTTC
TRBJ1-2 TRBV4-3 NA NA CASSQVTTSSGGYTF TGCGCCAGCAGCCAAGTTACAACCTCGTCTGGTGGCTACACCTTC
TRBJ1-1 TRBV30 NA TRBD1 CAWSVGGTGGTEAFF TGTGCCTGGAGTGTTGGTGGGACAGGGGGGACTGAAGCTTTCTTT
TRBJ1-1 TRBV29-1 NA TRBD1 CSVTRDRSTEAFF TGCAGCGTCACCCGGGACAGGAGCACTGAAGCTTTCTTT
TRBJ1-3 TRBV6-1 NA NA CASSAGFGNTIYF TGTGCCAGCAGTGCAGGGTTTGGAAACACCATATATTTT
TRBJ2-5 TRBV14 NA NA CASSHLGTLEETQYF TGTGCCAGCAGTCACCTCGGGACACTCGAAGAGACCCAGTACTTC
TRBJ2-3 TRBV9 NA NA CASSADSLRFTDTQYF TGTGCCAGCAGCGCCGACAGTCTCAGGTTTACAGATACGCAGTATTTT
TRBJ2-3 TRBV18 NA TRBD1 CASSPGTGGGDTQYF TGTGCCAGCTCACCCGGGACAGGGGGCGGAGATACGCAGTATTTT
TRBJ2-3 TRBV11-3 few NA CASSSNMVDTQYF TGTGCCAGCAGCTCGAACATGGTAGATACGCAGTATTTT
TRBJ2-7 TRBV5-1 NA TRBD2 CASSLDKRGGRGEQYF TGCGCCAGCAGCTTGGACAAGCGGGGGGGCCGGGGCGAGCAGTACTTC
TRBJ2-1 TRBV7-8 NA TRBD2 CASSFLAGWGDEQFF TGTGCCAGCAGCTTCCTAGCGGGCTGGGGCGATGAGCAGTTCTTC
TRBJ2-1 TRBV5-1 NA NA CASSLAWLTRGGSYNEQFF TGCGCCAGCAGCTTGGCCTGGTTGACAAGGGGGGGCTCCTACAATGAGCAGTTCTTC
TRBJ2-7 TRBV5-1 NA NA CASSDPGTASYEQYF TGCGCCAGCAGCGACCCCGGGACTGCGTCCTACGAGCAGTACTTC
TRBJ2-1 TRBV2 NA NA CASRGGGAYNEQFF TGTGCCAGCAGGGGAGGGGGGGCCTACAATGAGCAGTTCTTC
TRBJ2-7 TRBV10-1 NA TRBD2 CASSSGDTNEQYF TGCGCCAGCAGTAGCGGGGATACCAACGAGCAGTACTTC
TRBJ2-2 TRBV19 few NA CASSIIQKTGELFF TGTGCCAGTAGTATAATACAGAAGACCGGGGAGCTGTTTTTT
TRBJ1-5 TRBV7-6 NA TRBD1 CASSPGTALNQPQHF TGTGCCAGCAGCCCCGGGACAGCTCTCAATCAGCCCCAGCATTTT
TRBJ2-3 TRBV4-1 once TRBD1 CASSQDERGLGTDTQYF TGCGCCAGCAGCCAAGATGAGAGGGGGCTGGGCACAGATACGCAGTATTTT
TRBJ2-1 TRBV7-9 NA TRBD2 CASSFGTSADDEQFF TGTGCCAGCAGCTTTGGGACTAGCGCCGACGATGAGCAGTTCTTC
TRBJ2-5 TRBV11-2 few TRBD2 CASSLESGGAREQYF TGTGCCAGCAGCTTAGAGAGCGGGGGGGCGCGGGAGCAGTACTTC
TRBJ1-1 TRBV30 once NA CAWSSHSEEAFF TGTGCCTGGAGTTCCCATAGTGAAGAGGCTTTCTTT
TRBJ1-1 TRBV21-1 NA NA CASNPTGQLKTEAFF TGTGCCAGCAACCCAACGGGACAGCTGAAGACTGAAGCTTTCTTT
TRBJ2-3 TRBV2 few TRBD2 CASSGVRGMVTDTQYF TGTGCCAGCAGTGGTGTGCGGGGGATGGTTACAGATACGCAGTATTTT
TRBJ2-1 TRBV28 NA TRBD2 CASTPQRGLHNEQFF TGTGCCAGCACCCCACAGCGGGGTTTACACAATGAGCAGTTCTTC
TRBJ2-7 TRBV7-2 NA TRBD2 CASSAFSGGYEQYF TGTGCCAGCAGCGCGTTTAGCGGGGGCTACGAGCAGTACTTC
TRBJ1-6 TRBV5-5 NA TRBD1 CASSLTRTGRHNSPLHF TGTGCCAGCAGCTTGACCCGGACAGGGAGACATAATTCACCCCTCCACTTT
TRBJ1-5 TRBV10-3 NA NA CAISEDGLGQPQHF TGTGCCATCAGTGAGGACGGTCTCGGGCAGCCCCAGCATTTT
TRBJ2-3 TRBV10-3 NA TRBD1 CATRDRAPTDTQYF TGTGCCACCCGGGACAGGGCCCCCACAGATACGCAGTATTTT
TRBJ2-5 TRBV29-1 NA NA CSVVGTQQETQYF TGCAGCGTTGTTGGGACACAGCAAGAGACCCAGTACTTC
TRBJ1-1 TRBV27 NA TRBD1 CASSFTGVGGTEAFF TGTGCCAGCAGTTTCACAGGGGTCGGGGGCACTGAAGCTTTCTTT
TRBJ2-7 TRBV5-6 NA NA CASSKQGSSYEQYF TGTGCCAGCAGCAAGCAGGGAAGCTCCTACGAGCAGTACTTC
TRBJ1-1 TRBV10-2 NA NA CASKALNTEAFF TGCGCCAGCAAAGCGCTGAACACTGAAGCTTTCTTT
TRBJ1-5 TRBV2 NA NA CAIASGFSQPQHF TGTGCCATCGCCTCGGGATTTAGTCAGCCCCAGCATTTT
TRBJ1-2 TRBV5-1 few NA CASSHPDYYGYTF TGCGCCAGCAGCCACCCGGACTACTATGGCTACACCTTC
TRBJ2-1 TRBV6-5 NA NA CASSSRVRQDEQFF TGTGCCAGCAGTTCAAGGGTTCGACAGGATGAGCAGTTCTTC
TRBJ1-1 TRBV27 NA TRBD1 CASSGSTLGGQFMNTEAFF TGTGCCAGCAGTGGATCTACCCTTGGGGGACAGTTCATGAACACTGAAGCTTTCTTT
TRBJ1-5 TRBV19 NA NA CASSIYYNQPQHF TGTGCCAGTAGTATATATTACAATCAGCCCCAGCATTTT
TRBJ2-7 TRBV27 NA TRBD2 CASTWTSGSHEQCF TGTGCCAGCACTTGGACTAGCGGGTCCCACGAGCAGTGCTTC
TRBJ1-2 TRBV14 NA NA CASSRVDSSAYGYTF TGTGCCAGCAGCCGTGTCGACAGCTCAGCCTATGGCTACACCTTC
TRBJ1-1 TRBV7-9 NA NA CASSFGSLNTEAFF TGTGCCAGCAGCTTCGGTAGTTTGAACACTGAAGCTTTCTTT
TRBJ1-5 TRBV30 NA NA CAWSPGGGGQPQHF TGTGCCTGGAGTCCGGGTGGCGGTGGACAGCCCCAGCATTTT
TRBJ1-5 TRBV27 once NA CASGEKRYQPQHF TGTGCCAGCGGAGAGAAGCGCTATCAGCCCCAGCATTTT
TRBJ1-4 TRBV5-1 NA TRBD1 CASTAQGAVGEKLFF TGCGCCAGCACCGCACAGGGGGCCGTTGGGGAAAAACTGTTTTTT
TRBJ2-3 TRBV11-3 NA TRBD2 CASSLGSGAVDTQYF TGTGCCAGCAGCTTGGGTAGCGGGGCCGTAGATACGCAGTATTTT
TRBJ2-1 TRBV9 NA NA CASSPFGQVYNEQFF TGTGCCAGCAGCCCATTTGGACAAGTATACAATGAGCAGTTCTTC
TRBJ2-6 TRBV9 NA NA CASSGAFRGANVLTF TGTGCCAGCTCAGGGGCCTTCCGGGGGGCCAACGTCCTGACTTTC
TRBJ2-1 TRBV7-8 NA NA CASSLVRVGYNEQFF TGTGCCAGCAGCTTGGTCAGGGTGGGCTACAATGAGCAGTTCTTC
TRBJ1-4 TRBV25-1 few NA CASSELGWEKLFF TGTGCCAGCAGTGAACTGGGGTGGGAGAAACTGTTTTTT
TRBJ2-1 TRBV7-9 NA NA CSSSLWEGDEQFF TGTTCCAGCAGCTTATGGGAGGGGGATGAGCAGTTCTTC
TRBJ2-7 TRBV10-2 NA TRBD2 CASNPPLAGGNHEQYF TGCGCCAGCAACCCCCCTTTAGCGGGGGGAAATCACGAGCAGTACTTC
TRBJ2-2 TRBV5-6 once NA CASSLRQANTGELFF TGTGCCAGCAGCTTGCGGCAGGCCAACACCGGGGAGCTGTTTTTT